What follows describes a single TCR beta chain. The germline V gene has CDR1 SGHTA and CDR2 FQGNSA. CDR3 length equals 13 residues. Trimming took off 1 base at V and 8 bases at J, with 9 bases between the two ends. These data belong to a study of blood T cell repertoires in COVID-19. Turning to the study itself: There were acute and convalescent COVID-19 samples, and they came from the United States, Italy and Spain. The cDNA or gDNA used as material had been derived from T cells, B-cell-depleted T cells, or PBMCs.

How the authors handled the data: Estimated nucleated cell counts came from reference gene primer amplification. Sequencing was performed with immunoSEQ multiplex PCR; in TCRdb, only in-frame clones are kept and a portion is missing. The V and J calls and clone size were taken over from that table, and D and trimming were inferred from the DNA. The table has roughly 28,000 clones, about 89% seen once. The rearrangement joins TRBV7-2 to TRBJ2-1; D not resolved. This TCR derives from a man between 65 and 79 years old with active COVID-19. Sequenced material: peripheral blood. DNA of the CDR3: TGTGCCAGCAGCTTAGATTTGGGCGATGAGCAGTTCTTC. It translates to CASSLDLGDEQFF.